The sequence of this T cell receptor beta chain was determined in a study of T cells in localized non-small cell lung cancer. Overall study results and limits: There was an association of higher blood T cell density with longer overall survival. The study sequenced only one region of the tumor. As a result, intratumor heterogeneity could not be excluded and remains possible. Clonality peaked in uninvolved adjacent lung rather than tumor. A median of approximately 54 clones ranked among the top 100 in tumor appeared in adjacent lung.

In the case of this clone: The antigen remains undetermined.

The germline V and J ends were trimmed by 3 bases and 11 bases, with 10 bases remaining between them. CDR3 length: 11 amino acids. CDR1 is MNHNS, CDR2 SASEGT, per germline. Sequenced by immunoSEQ multiplex PCR; TCRdb stores in-frame clones only, minus some. The sample includes approximately 150,000 clones, approximately 88% of them seen just once. The chain couples TRBV6-1 to TRBJ1-2; no firm D call. Sequenced here: peripheral blood, sampled before any cancer treatment. The TCR sequence derives from a female donor aged 60 or older with stage I lung adenocarcinoma. The CDR3 sequence is CASSDLDGYTF. The CDR3 region has the DNA TGTGCCAGCAGTGACCTGGACGGTTACACCTTC.